The rows below give T cell receptor beta chains drawn from one sample of a study of T-cell memory formation after mild COVID-19. Each CDR3 protein is one row after TCRdb ran MiXCR on the 5' RACE reads. The data show approximately 98,000 distinct CDR3 sequences, roughly a sixth seen once. The sample taken for sequencing was PBMCs or a T cell subset sorted from them (not recorded which). These receptors were collected from a young man who had mild COVID-19 (a few samples of this study predate the infection). Cell type and time point are not known. Each CDR3 is given with its conserved first and last residue. D genes are given only for firm matches. Clone sizes are given selectively: once, few, many, or a class where the clone is expanded.

D gene | clone size | J gene | V gene | CDR3 DNA | CDR3 protein
TRBD2 | few | TRBJ2-1 | TRBV20-1 | TGCAGTGCTCCGGGACTAGCGGGCAATGAGCAGTTCTTC | CSAPGLAGNEQFF
. | few | TRBJ1-2 | TRBV24-1 | TGTGCCACCAGTGACGGCGGGATCTATGGCTACACCTTC | CATSDGGIYGYTF
. | . | TRBJ1-5 | TRBV24-1 | TGTGCCACCAGTGATCCAGGGTCTTGGCAGCCCCAGCATTTT | CATSDPGSWQPQHF
. | . | TRBJ2-4 | TRBV3-1 | TGTGCCAGCACTCTTGGGGGCAGCAACATTCAGTACTTC | CASTLGGSNIQYF
. | few | TRBJ2-1 | TRBV9 | TGTGCCAGCAGCGTAGTGGCGTTTCATGGGTACAATGAGCAGTTCTTC | CASSVVAFHGYNEQFF
TRBD1 | many | TRBJ2-7 | TRBV10-1 | TGCGCCAGCAGTGGTGCAGGGGGCGAGCAGTACTTC | CASSGAGGEQYF
TRBD1 | . | TRBJ1-2 | TRBV28 | TGTGCTACCAGGGACAGGGCTAACTATGGCTACACCTTC | CATRDRANYGYTF
TRBD1 | . | TRBJ2-7 | TRBV4-2 | TGTGCCAGCCAAAAAGAGGTTGGACAGGGGACCTACGAGCAGTACTTC | CASQKEVGQGTYEQYF
TRBD1 | . | TRBJ2-1 | TRBV5-1 | TGCGCCAGCAGCTTACGTGGACAGGGCGATGAGCAGTTCTTC | CASSLRGQGDEQFF
. | . | TRBJ1-3 | TRBV9 | TGTGCCAGCAGCGTAGAGGACAGCCCCTCTGGAAACACCATATATTTT | CASSVEDSPSGNTIYF
TRBD1 | . | TRBJ1-1 | TRBV5-6 | TGTGCCAGTTCGCTTAGGGGGCCCGGGGCTGAAGCTTTCTTT | CASSLRGPGAEAFF
TRBD1 | few | TRBJ2-7 | TRBV9 | TGTGCCAACCAGAAACAGGGGGCTGGGGCTTACGAGCAGTACTTC | CANQKQGAGAYEQYF
. | many | TRBJ2-1 | TRBV3-1 | TGTGCCAGCAGCCAAGCCAGAATATACAATGAGCAGTTCTTC | CASSQARIYNEQFF
TRBD1 | . | TRBJ1-6 | TRBV6-2/TRBV6-3 | TGTGCCAGCAGGCGGACAGGGATTTCACCCCTCCACTTT | CASRRTGISPLHF
TRBD1 | few | TRBJ1-5 | TRBV2 | TGTGCCAGCAATGGAGGGGGCCCCAATCAGCCCCAGCATTTT | CASNGGGPNQPQHF
. | . | TRBJ1-2 | TRBV19 | TGTGCCAGTAGCCCGTCGGGGGGTAGCTATGGCTACACCTTC | CASSPSGGSYGYTF
TRBD2 | . | TRBJ2-5 | TRBV7-2 | TGTGCCAGCAGCAACCCTGCGGGGGGGCAAGAGACCCAGTACTTC | CASSNPAGGQETQYF
. | . | TRBJ2-5 | TRBV7-2 | TGTGCCAGCAGCTTAGTCGGCAGGGTGGCTGAGACCCAGTACTTC | CASSLVGRVAETQYF